This T cell receptor beta chain is from a study of blood T cell repertoires in COVID-19 (dated by TCRdb to between 2020 and 2021). Regarding the complete study: The collaborator samples originated in the United States, Italy and Spain and spanned the acute and convalescent phases of COVID-19. The material from the prospective study consisted of cDNA or gDNA derived from T cells, B-cell-depleted T cells, or PBMCs. Subjects who had been exposed to COVID-19, were actively infected with it, or had recovered from it provided the deeply sampled blood TCRbeta repertoires that made up the dataset. The repertoires were made available in a free public database intended to serve as a resource for research on the immune response to SARS-CoV-2. Samples were obtained from the ongoing ImmuneRACE study (first 160 participants) and from 950 to 1,500 subjects provided by 6 global collaborators. A de-identified subject ID, COVID-19 status, age in years and sex were almost always included in the sample metadata. Where HLA class I and class II types were available, the types were taken from metadata supplied by the sample provider, not from assay-based typing. Broad study findings and their caveats: The amount of clinical and demographic metadata varied by source and participant and was provided uncurated.

Whole blood was collected in K2EDTA tubes by collaborating institutions according to the institutions' own protocols. For TCRbeta analysis, collaborator samples were shipped as frozen whole blood, as isolated PBMCs, or as DNA extracted from either sample type. As to this clone: Its antigen is still unknown. Per-base qualities were not stored, and no clone one base away is much larger.

The immunoSEQ Assay, a bias-controlled multiplex PCR, was used to amplify TCRbeta CDR3 regions from genomic DNA. As for the authors' bioinformatics: Within the assay, amplification of reference gene primers was used to estimate how many nucleated cells each sample contained. To quantify the absolute abundance of each unique TCRbeta CDR3 rearrangement, sequence reads were collapsed and filtered. Productive Simpson clonality was computed per sample as the square root of Simpson's diversity index over productive rearrangements. Held by TCRdb, this immuneACCESS table contains in-frame sequences only and omits some clones. Under half of the omission traces to an unresolved V gene where checked; the cause of the rest is unknown. The DNA gave D and trimming, while V, J and clone size come from that table. In this sample the table shows 5,500 to 6,000 clones, 85% to 90% of which occur a single time. The ten largest clones add up to about 6% of the sample.

V sheds 5 bases and J sheds 7 bases, leaving 17 bases between their ends. CDR1 is given as SGHTA and CDR2 as FQGNSA, both from the germline V gene. The CDR3, from cysteine to phenylalanine, totals 15 residues. CDR3 DNA only is kept here, 45 bases in frame from base 1. The source of this sequence is a man in his sixties with acute or convalescent COVID-19. Sequencing was carried out using peripheral blood. The chain joins TRBV7-2 to TRBJ1-4, with the D segment identity uncertain. The DNA sequence is given as TGTGCCAGCAGCCCGGGGTTCGGGTTTGGTGAAAAACTGTTTTTT. Its translation reads: CASSPGFGFGEKLFF.